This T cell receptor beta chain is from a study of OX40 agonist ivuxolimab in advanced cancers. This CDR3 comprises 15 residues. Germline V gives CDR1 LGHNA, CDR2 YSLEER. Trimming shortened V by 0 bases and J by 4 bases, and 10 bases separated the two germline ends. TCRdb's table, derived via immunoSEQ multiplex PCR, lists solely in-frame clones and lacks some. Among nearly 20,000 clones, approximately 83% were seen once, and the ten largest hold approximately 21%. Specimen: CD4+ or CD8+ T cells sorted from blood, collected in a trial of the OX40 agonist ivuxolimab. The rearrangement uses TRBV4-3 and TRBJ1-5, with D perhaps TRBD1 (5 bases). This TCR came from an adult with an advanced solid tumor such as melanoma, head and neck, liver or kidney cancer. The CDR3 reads CASSQEYGTNQPQHF. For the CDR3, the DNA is TGCGCCAGCAGCCAAGAGTACGGGACTAATCAGCCCCAGCATTTT.